This entry lists 23 T cell receptor beta chains sequenced from one sample in a study of T cell responses to AZD1222 COVID-19 vaccine. TCRdb keeps only in-frame clones here, not all; method: immunoSEQ multiplex PCR. The sample records 140,000 to 150,000 clones, approximately 92% being singletons. Sequenced material: peripheral blood, taken on day 0 of AZD1222 vaccination. These TCRs come from an adult in good health.

This clone was picked up one time. V usage is TRBV7-8 and J usage is TRBJ1-3, with D possibly TRBD1 on 5 matching bases. CDR3 length equals 15 residues. The germline gives CDR1 SGHVS, CDR2 FQNEAQ. The ends were cut back, 2 bases at V and 2 bases at J, with 10 bases in the middle. CDR3 amino acids: CASSLRGEAGNTIYF. The CDR3 DNA reads TGTGCCAGCAGCTTAAGGGGAGAGGCTGGAAACACCATATATTTT.

This chain uses TRBV6-5 with TRBJ1-1; D remains ambiguous. CDR3 length: 15 residues. The germline V gene encodes CDR1 MNHEY and CDR2 SVGAGI. V lost 4 bases to trimming and J lost 3 bases, with 15 bases between them. CDR3 DNA: TGTGCCAGCAGTTTCTTTGGGAGAGTCGACACTGAAGCTTTCTTT. Encoded protein: CASSFFGRVDTEAFF.

The table lists this clone with a few counts. The J gene is TRBJ1-1, the V gene TRBV7-3; 10 nucleotides agree with TRBD1. The V gene's germline CDR1 is SGHTA and CDR2 FQGTGA. The CDR3 runs to 15 residues. With 4 bases clipped from V and 0 bases from J, the junction kept 2 bases outside the gene matches. The chain's CDR3 is CASSSGQGMNTEAFF. The CDR3 nucleotides are TGTGCCAGCAGCTCGGGACAGGGGATGAACACTGAAGCTTTCTTT.

The V call is TRBV7-9, the J call TRBJ1-1; no clear D gene. Per the germline V gene, CDR1 is SEHNR and CDR2 is FQNEAQ (reference sequence). CDR3 length: 15 residues. Between the trimmed V and J ends, which lost 1 base and 0 bases, there was a span of 9 bases. The chain's CDR3 is CASSLGHGLNTEAFF. The CDR3 coding sequence is TGTGCCAGCAGCTTAGGTCACGGCTTGAACACTGAAGCTTTCTTT.

The J gene is TRBJ2-7, the V gene TRBV6-2 or TRBV6-3; D gene ambiguous. The CDR3 loop spans 16 amino acids. The V and J ends lost 1 base and 0 bases respectively, with 13 bases between them. The germline V gene encodes CDR1 MNHEY and CDR2 SVGEGT. The CDR3 sequence is CASSYFSLTSSYEQYF. The CDR3 region has the DNA TGTGCCAGCAGTTACTTTTCCCTCACAAGCTCCTACGAGCAGTACTTC.

The chain joins TRBV5-8 to TRBJ2-5, with 10 bases that match TRBD2. CDR3 length: 16 residues. Losses at the gene ends were 0 bases for V and 0 bases for J; bases not matched to a gene: 2. The germline V gene has CDR1 SGHTS and CDR2 YDEGEE. The CDR3 nucleotides are TGTGCCAGCAGCTTGGGTAGCGGGGGGAACCAAGAGACCCAGTACTTC. Protein product: CASSLGSGGNQETQYF.

The chain joins TRBV29-1 to TRBJ1-1; D gene unclear. The germline gives CDR1 SQVTM, CDR2 ANQGSEA. The CDR3 loop spans 12 amino acids. Trimming took off 6 bases at V and 0 bases at J, with 8 bases between the two ends. CDR3 sequence: CSVGDVNTEAFF. In DNA form, the CDR3 reads TGCAGCGTAGGCGACGTGAACACTGAAGCTTTCTTT.

J is TRBJ1-2 and V is TRBV27; 9 positions match TRBD1. V dropped 7 bases and J dropped 5; count of bases not matched to a gene: 8. CDR1 is MNHEY and CDR2 is SMNVEV in the germline V gene (reference sequence). The length of the CDR3 is 14 residues. The CDR3 region has the DNA TGTGCCAGCAAGCCGGGACAGGGTGGATATGGCTACACCTTC. This sequence encodes CASKPGQGGYGYTF.

This rearrangement joins TRBV29-1 to TRBJ2-7; 8 bases agree with TRBD2. V trimming: 6 bases; J trimming: 4 bases; junction bases outside the gene matches: 5. This CDR3 has 12 amino acids. Germline lookup yields CDR1 SQVTM and CDR2 ANQGSEA. CDR3 sequence (DNA): TGCAGCGTCATTAGCGGGGCGTACGAGCAGTACTTC. Amino acids: CSVISGAYEQYF.

The rearrangement uses TRBV19 and TRBJ2-1; D uncertain. The CDR3 loop spans 19 amino acids. CDR1 is LNHDA, CDR2 SQIVND, per germline (reference sequence). Trimming removed 1 base at V and 1 base at J, with 20 bases between. The CDR3 DNA follows: TGTGCCAGTAGTATAGGGACGGATCCCGTCAAAAGGTCCTACAATGAGCAGTTCTTC. It is translated as CASSIGTDPVKRSYNEQFF.

The rearrangement uses TRBV5-6 and TRBJ1-1; D not certain. The V end was cut by 4 bases, the J end by 0 bases, with 10 bases between. CDR3 size: 14 residues. The germline V gene encodes CDR1 SGHDT and CDR2 YYEEEE. The CDR3 bases are TGTGCCAGCAGCGTCGGTTTTATGAACACTGAAGCTTTCTTT. Protein: CASSVGFMNTEAFF.

The chain is built from TRBV28 and TRBJ1-2; tentatively, D is TRBD1 (6 bases). This CDR3 contains 12 residues. Germline V gene sequence: CDR1 MDHEN, CDR2 SYDVKM. V was shortened by 6 bases and J by 8 bases, with 13 bases between the two germline ends. This CDR3 is CASRGGSVGYTF. As DNA, the CDR3 is TGTGCCAGCAGGGGGGGCTCGGTAGGCTACACCTTC.

The chain is built from TRBV16 and TRBJ1-5, with no clear D. The CDR3 sequence is 12 residues long. V was shortened by 2 bases and J by 4 bases, with 3 bases between the two germline ends. Germline assignment: CDR1 KGHSY and CDR2 FQNENV. CDR3 coding DNA: TGTGCCAGCAGCCAAGGGAATCAGCCCCAGCATTTT. It yields the protein CASSQGNQPQHF.

V is TRBV11-2 and J is TRBJ2-1, with D possibly TRBD2 on 5 matching bases. This CDR3 has 15 residues. Germline V gives CDR1 SGHAT, CDR2 FQNNGV. The V and J ends lost 1 base and 2 bases respectively, with 9 bases between them. The CDR3 region is CASSLGGAPYNEQFF. Here the CDR3 DNA reads TGTGCCAGCAGCTTAGGGGGAGCACCCTACAATGAGCAGTTCTTC.

This clone appeared a single time. The chain combines TRBV7-6 with TRBJ2-7; 7 positions match TRBD2. With 4 bases clipped from V and 4 bases from J, the junction kept 4 bases outside the gene matches. From germline, CDR1 is SGHVS and CDR2 FNYEAQ. CDR3 length equals 13 residues. CDR3 nucleotide sequence: TGTGCCAGCAGCTCGGGGGGTGGGTACGAGCAGTACTTC. Translating gives CASSSGGGYEQYF.

This clone is a singleton in its sample. This rearrangement joins TRBV25-1 to TRBJ1-5; D unclear. V was clipped by 1 base and J by 3 bases, with 7 bases between them. The CDR3 runs 14 residues. CDR1 is MGHDK and CDR2 is SYGVNS in the germline V gene. The CDR3 protein is CASSEFGSNQPQHF. In nucleotides, the CDR3 is TGTGCCAGCAGTGAATTTGGCTCCAATCAGCCCCAGCATTTT.

As for this clone: Other DNA sequences in this sample translate to the same CDR3. The chain joins TRBV19 to TRBJ1-1; 10 bases line up with TRBD1. V was pared by 9 bases and J by 3 bases, with 13 bases of the junction left unmatched. The CDR3 totals 16 residues. Germline assignment: CDR1 LNHDA and CDR2 SQIVND (reference sequence). This CDR3 reads CARGMDRGEGYTEAFF. The CDR3 DNA sequence: TGTGCCAGGGGCATGGACAGGGGGGAGGGTTACACTGAAGCTTTCTTT.

The chain employs TRBV5-5 and TRBJ1-6; the match to TRBD1 covers 9 bases. Trimming took 4 bases from V and 6 from J; bases not matched to a gene: 2. The CDR3 covers 14 residues. From germline, CDR1 is SGHKS and CDR2 YYEKEE (reference sequence). The CDR3, as DNA: TGTGCCAGCAGCCAGACAGGGGGTAATTCACCCCTCCACTTT. It is translated as CASSQTGGNSPLHF.

This sequence joins TRBV18 and TRBJ1-4; tentatively, D is TRBD1 (5 bases). This CDR3 is 14 amino acids long. CDR1 KGHSH and CDR2 LQKENI come from the germline V gene. Deletions cut 3 bases from V and 7 bases from J, with 12 bases between. The chain's CDR3 is CASSPTGGSEKLFF. The CDR3 coding sequence is TGTGCCAGCTCACCTACGGGGGGGAGTGAAAAACTGTTTTTT.

V gene TRBV30 combines with J gene TRBJ1-1, with a possible D match to TRBD1 (6 bases). CDR3 size: 15 residues. Per the germline V gene, CDR1 is GTSNPN and CDR2 is SVGIG (reference sequence). The V and J ends lost 7 bases and 1 base respectively, with 19 bases between them. In DNA, the CDR3 is TGTGCCTTCCGATGGGGGGCGGTGGGGAACACTGAAGCTTTCTTT. Protein sequence: CAFRWGAVGNTEAFF.

This clone was seen a single time. This chain uses TRBV3-1 (or the pseudogene TRBV3-2) with TRBJ2-1; D not resolved. This CDR3 is 15 amino acids long. The germline V gene has CDR1 LGHDT and CDR2 YNNKEL (reference sequence). Deletions cut 5 bases from V and 4 bases from J, with 15 bases between. The CDR3 is CASSSRYQSYNEQFF. CDR3 nucleotides: TGTGCCAGCAGCTCTCGATACCAGAGTTACAATGAGCAGTTCTTC.

The V call is TRBV3-1 (or the pseudogene TRBV3-2), the J call TRBJ2-5; D is unclear. The CDR3 has 12 amino acids. V was shortened by 4 bases and J by 4 bases, with 7 bases between the two germline ends. Germline V lookup: CDR1 LGHDT, CDR2 YNNKEL (reference sequence). CDR3 nucleotide sequence: TGTGCCAGCAGCCCGGAAGTAGAGACCCAGTACTTC. Its translation is CASSPEVETQYF.

The chain links TRBV6-5 to TRBJ2-1; the D gene is possibly TRBD2 (6 bases). This CDR3 spans 15 amino acids. V lost 7 bases and J 6 bases, leaving 19 bases between the germline ends. Germline CDR1 is MNHEY and CDR2 is SVGAGI. The CDR3 region is CASTRTGTPVNEQFF. CDR3 DNA sequence: TGTGCCAGCACCCGAACCGGGACTCCCGTCAATGAGCAGTTCTTC.